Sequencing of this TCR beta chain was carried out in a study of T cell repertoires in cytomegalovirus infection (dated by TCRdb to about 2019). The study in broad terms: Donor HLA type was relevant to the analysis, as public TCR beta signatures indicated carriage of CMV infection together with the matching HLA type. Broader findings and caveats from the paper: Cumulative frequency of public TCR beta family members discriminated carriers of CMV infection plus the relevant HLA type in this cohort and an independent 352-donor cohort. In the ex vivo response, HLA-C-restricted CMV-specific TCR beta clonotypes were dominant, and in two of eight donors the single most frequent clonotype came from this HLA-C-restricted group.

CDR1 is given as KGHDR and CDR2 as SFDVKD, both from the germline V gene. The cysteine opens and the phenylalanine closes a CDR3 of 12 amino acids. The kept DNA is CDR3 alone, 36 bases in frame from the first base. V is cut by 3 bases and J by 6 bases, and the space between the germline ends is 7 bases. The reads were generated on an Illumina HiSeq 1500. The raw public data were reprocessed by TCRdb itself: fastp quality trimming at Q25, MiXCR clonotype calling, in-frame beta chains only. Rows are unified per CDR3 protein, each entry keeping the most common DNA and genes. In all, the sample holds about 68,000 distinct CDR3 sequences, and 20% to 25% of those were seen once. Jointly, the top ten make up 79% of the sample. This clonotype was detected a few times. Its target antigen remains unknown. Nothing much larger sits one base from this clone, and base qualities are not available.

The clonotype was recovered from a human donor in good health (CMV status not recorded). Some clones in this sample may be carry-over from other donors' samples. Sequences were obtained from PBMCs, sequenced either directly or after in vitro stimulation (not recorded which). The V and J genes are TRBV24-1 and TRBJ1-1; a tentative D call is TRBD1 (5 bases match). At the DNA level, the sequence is TGTGCCACCAGTGATCGGGGCGCTGAAGCTTTCTTT. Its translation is CATSDRGAEAFF.